These T cell receptor beta chains were read from a single sample in a study of T cell changes during pregnancy in multiple sclerosis. TCRdb keeps only in-frame clones here, not all; method: immunoSEQ multiplex PCR. The table records 65,000 to 70,000 clones, around 92% of them present only once. The source was peripheral blood, collected in the third trimester of pregnancy. The receptor source for this set is a female donor in good health, enrolled as a control in a pregnancy study. Each CDR3 is given with its conserved first and last residue. The order of the fields is J gene, V gene, CDR3 protein.

>TRBJ1-2|TRBV19
CASSIDLEGVGYTF
>TRBJ2-5|TRBV6-1
CASSELPPGTQYF
>TRBJ2-3|TRBV6-5
CASSYRGLTDTQYF
>TRBJ2-1|TRBV7-2
CASRPPGGSSYNEQFF
>TRBJ1-5|TRBV5-8
CASSFRRSAGQQPQHF
>TRBJ1-2|TRBV28
CASGGAKTGYTF
>TRBJ2-2|TRBV5-1
CASSGSGVNTGELFF
>TRBJ2-1|TRBV4-1
CASSQIQGLAGGSSYNEQFF
>TRBJ2-5|TRBV19
CASSTPQGTQYF
>TRBJ2-1|TRBV11-2
CASSLDLIEAGRGQFF
>TRBJ2-5|TRBV6-6
CATQYGGGPPETQYF
>TRBJ1-6|TRBV19
CASTTGTYNSPLHF
>TRBJ2-1|TRBV7-7
CASTGTSGCSYNEQFF
>TRBJ2-4|TRBV11-2
CASSLVASIAKNIQYF
>TRBJ1-2|TRBV5-1
CASSLPWDRGNGYTF
>TRBJ1-2|TRBV5-6
CASSFGQIYGYTF
>TRBJ2-7|TRBV30
CACQLGSVYEQYF
>TRBJ1-2|TRBV29-1
CSVVADRSGFGYTF
>TRBJ1-1|TRBV6-1
CASSFLTGAFF
>TRBJ2-5|TRBV15
CATSRDRRGSETQYF